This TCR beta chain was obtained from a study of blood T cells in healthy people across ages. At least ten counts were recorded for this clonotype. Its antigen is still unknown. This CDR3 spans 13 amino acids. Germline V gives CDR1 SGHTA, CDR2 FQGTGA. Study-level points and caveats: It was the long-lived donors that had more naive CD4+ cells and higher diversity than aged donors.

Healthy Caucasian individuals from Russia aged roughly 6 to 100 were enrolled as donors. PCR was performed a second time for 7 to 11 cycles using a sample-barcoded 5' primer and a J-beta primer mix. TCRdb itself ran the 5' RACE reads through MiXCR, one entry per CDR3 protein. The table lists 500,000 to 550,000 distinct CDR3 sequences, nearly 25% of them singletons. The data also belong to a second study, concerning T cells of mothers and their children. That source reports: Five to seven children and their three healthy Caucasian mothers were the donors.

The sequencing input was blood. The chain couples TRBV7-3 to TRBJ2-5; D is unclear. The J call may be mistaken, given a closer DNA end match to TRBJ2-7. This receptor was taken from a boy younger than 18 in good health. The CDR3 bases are TGTGCCAGCAGCTTAATCATTAGCTTCGAGCAGTACTTC. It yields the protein CASSLIISFEQYF.